This T cell receptor (beta chain) was identified during a study of T cell responses to AZD1222 COVID-19 vaccine. Germline V gene sequence: CDR1 SGHDT, CDR2 YYEEEE. With V trimmed by 0 bases and J by 3 bases, 5 bases remained unmatched. This CDR3 has 15 amino acids. This clone was counted a single time. The data were produced by immunoSEQ multiplex PCR, yet TCRdb's version contains in-frame clones alone and is incomplete. The sample includes about 130,000 clones, approximately 91% of them seen just once. The source material was peripheral blood, sampled 28 days after the second AZD1222 dose. The receptor comes from an adult who received the AZD1222 COVID-19 vaccine. The chain is built from TRBV5-6 and TRBJ1-2; 7 positions agree with TRBD1. This CDR3 reads CASSLGQGTYYGYTF. Here the CDR3 DNA reads TGTGCCAGCAGCTTGGGACAGGGAACATACTATGGCTACACCTTC.